This T cell receptor (beta chain) was captured in a study of vaccination effects on CD4 cells after COVID-19 (dated by TCRdb to the early 2020s). With regard to the full study: Participants received two doses of either the BNT162b2 or the mRNA-1273 mRNA SARS-CoV-2 vaccine. The Oncomine TCR Beta short-read assay on an Illumina iSeq 100 was used to sequence cultures from other donors in the study. Pre-vaccine samples from a couple of convalescent patients were drawn 16 days and one week before the first dose, 142 and 148 days after COVID-19 diagnosis. A total of 10 COVID-19 convalescent patients and 4 SARS-CoV-2-naive healthy vaccine recipients were included in the full study. In both COVID-19 convalescent patients and infection-naive vaccine recipients, the study compared SARS-CoV-2 spike-specific CD4+ TCR repertoires from before mRNA vaccination with those from after it. The research as a whole found: Clones induced by infection and clones induced by vaccination both contracted markedly at late timepoints after vaccination, which fits with T cell responses waning over time. For convalescent patients, new clones induced by the vaccine made up most of the post-vaccine spike-reactive repertoire, and these new clones were largely distinct from the clones induced by infection. The study was limited by a small number of convalescent patients, and early post-infection timepoints were lacking.

The ViraFEST assay stimulated PBMC with viral peptide pools and then used TCR sequencing to identify antigen-specific CD4+ T cell clonotypes by expansion. After around 10 days of culture, CD4+ T cells were isolated with the EasySep CD4+ T cell isolation kit. Convalescent patients had PCR-confirmed SARS-CoV-2 infection between March and December 2020, before Alpha, Beta and Delta variants emerged in the United States. Each well held some 1.9 million PBMC cultured in IMDM containing approximately 5.3% human AB serum, 8 to 10 IU/ml IL-2 and gentamicin, along with about 9.3 ug/ml peptides. Half of the culture medium was replaced with fresh IL-2-containing medium on days 3 and 7. Unless otherwise noted, each peptide stimulation condition was cultured in triplicate wells. PBMC were separated from whole blood using Ficoll-Paque Plus gradient centrifugation and were then either cryopreserved at -140C or used fresh. Overlapping peptide pools spanned the spike proteins of SARS-CoV-2 and the common cold coronaviruses HCoV-NL63, HCoV-OC43 and HCoV-229E. The QIAamp micro DNA kit was used to extract genomic DNA from the cultured CD4+ T cells.

From cysteine to phenylalanine, the CDR3 is 15 amino acids long. Left in the record is the CDR3 DNA by itself, 45 bases read in frame from the first base. V lost 6 bases and J lost 11 bases; the stretch between them is 25 bases long. The germline V gene encodes CDR1 SNHLY and CDR2 FYNNEI. The library relied on the immunoSEQ multiplex PCR assay. DNA from the cultured, isolated CD4+ T cells was subjected to TCR beta CDR3 sequencing. Per the source publication's procedure: Non-productive TCR sequences were removed, reads were trimmed to the CDR3 region, and CDR3s of at least 7 amino acids were retained. The MANAFEST web app was used to pick out antigen-specific clonotypes by comparing their expansion in peptide wells with that in reference cultures. For clones to be considered positive, expansion at FDR<0.05 versus reference and all other wells, an odds ratio above 5, and a frequency above 0.1% in two replicate wells were required. A clonotype was called cross-reactive if it was significantly expanded both in SARS-CoV-2 spike wells and in at least one common cold coronavirus spike condition. Levenshtein distance calculated with the stringdist R package was used to assess CDR3 similarity, and unrooted trees were constructed with ape in R 3.6.1. The table comes from immuneACCESS by way of TCRdb, which keeps in-frame sequences with V and J called. Part of the clones is missing from these tables; in studies checked, under half for an unresolved V gene and the rest for unknown reasons. V and J calls and clone size are copied from that table; D and trimming were computed from the DNA. Within this sample are more than 20,000 clones, with about three quarters of them counted one time only. The ten most abundant clones make up 15% to 20% of the sample.

With respect to this clone: There is no known antigen for this receptor. Base-call qualities are not available, and no considerably larger clone is one nucleotide away.

The receptor was derived from a human donor who had a prior SARS-CoV-2 infection. The chain is encoded by TRBV2 joined to TRBJ1-1; the D gene is possibly TRBD1, with 5 bases matching. This material consisted of CD4+ T cells from PBMCs cultured with HCoV-NL63 spike peptides, taken before COVID-19 vaccination. Taken with the paper, the label for cell subset or site translates to: HCoV-NL63 spike overlapping peptide pool stimulation. The DNA reads as follows: TGTGCCAGCAGCACTGATTTCTTCGAAGTGGGGCATGCTTTCTTT. Its translation reads: CASSTDFFEVGHAFF.